This entry is about one TCR beta chain. There are many counts of this clonotype. Its antigen is not yet known. No base qualities exist here, and no much larger clone lies one base off it. This sample was taken from a study of T-cell memory formation after mild COVID-19 listed by TCRdb under 2021. Background for the entire study: Most TCR sequence clusters were specific to one of the two donors. T-cell clones expanding and contracting after mild COVID-19 in a couple of donors were tracked by longitudinal TCRalpha and TCRbeta repertoire sequencing. The cohort comprised two young, previously healthy adult volunteers, one female and one male. General conclusions and limits of the study: SARS-CoV-2 specificity of the second-wave clones peaking on day 37 was not confirmed. The study included only two mild cases, and larger cohorts that include severe cases with pre-infection samples were judged to be necessary. Some responding clones were detected in pre-infection memory, which suggested that pre-existing cross-reactive memory T cells had joined the SARS-CoV-2 response. Contracting CD4+ clones were found mainly in CM and EM memory subsets, while CD8+ clones were enriched in EMRA. From day 15 to 85, contracting clones showed balanced CD4/CD8 phenotypes, whereas a second wave of clones that expanded from day 15 to 37 leaned towards CD4+.

PBMCs were isolated by Ficoll-Paque density gradient centrifugation. The CDR3 goes from the cysteine to the phenylalanine over 15 residues. Of the read, only the CDR3 DNA is kept; its 45 bases are in frame from base 1. CDR1 and CDR2 were assigned from the germline V gene as MDHEN and SYDVKM. The germline V and J ends show losses of 5 bases and 6 bases respectively, and no gene match explains 7 bases of the junction. Data came from an Illumina NovaSeq 6000. TCRalpha and TCRbeta cDNA libraries were built by 5'RACE with constant-segment primers, adding sample barcodes and unique molecular identifiers. Trizol reagent was used to extract RNA from every sample. Library amplification was performed in two PCR steps, and a second sample barcode and Illumina TruSeq adapters were introduced in the second step. Sequencing of libraries was performed on an Illumina NovaSeq with 2 x 150 bp paired-end reads. Regarding the original processing steps: Demultiplexing of reads and collapsing into UMI-guided consensus sequences were performed with migec v1.2.7. With mixcr v2.1.11, UMI consensuses were aligned to TRA and TRB V and J templates and assembled into clonotypes. A clonotype was counted as expanded or contracted only when both edgeR and NoisET called the clonotype significant, with the noise models trained on biological replicates. For edgeR calls, the thresholds were a false discovery rate-adjusted p below 0.01 and a log2 fold-change of 1. As an exploratory analysis of dynamics, max-normalized trajectories of the 1000 most abundant clonotypes were examined by PCA with hierarchical clustering. Separately sequenced CD4+ and CD8+ repertoires were used to assign the CD4 or CD8 phenotype of responding clones. The public reads were run again by TCRdb, first through fastp at Q25 and then through MiXCR, and only productive beta chains were kept. Merged by CDR3 protein, the rows form single entries marked with the most common genes and DNA. TCRdb's processing, not the authors', yielded these V and J calls. This sample has 30,000 to 45,000 distinct CDR3 sequences in its table, and around 10% of those were observed once. 25% to 30% of the sample rests with the top ten.

The sequence was collected from a man between 18 and 35 years old who had mild COVID-19 (a few samples of this study predate the infection). The sample titles of this study are shuffled in the database, so cell type and time point are left out; the donor was told from shared clones. Sequencing used PBMCs or a T cell subset sorted from them (not recorded which). This receptor chain uses TRBV28 and TRBJ2-1, with TRBD1 matching 10 junction bases. Here the CDR3 is given as CASSPGTGDANEQFF. Read as DNA, the sequence is TGTGCCAGCAGTCCCGGGACAGGGGACGCCAATGAGCAGTTCTTC.